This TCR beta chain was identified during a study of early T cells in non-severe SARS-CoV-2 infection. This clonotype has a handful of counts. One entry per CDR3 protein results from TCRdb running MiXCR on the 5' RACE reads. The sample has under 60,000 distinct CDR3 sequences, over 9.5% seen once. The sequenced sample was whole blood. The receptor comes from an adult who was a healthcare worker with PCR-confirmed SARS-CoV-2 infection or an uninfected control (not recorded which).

Here the CDR3 DNA reads TGTGCCAGCAGTTCACAGGGATGGCCTGTGGAGCAGTACTTC. Protein: CASSSQGWPVEQYF. The chain has TRBV28 and TRBJ2-7; the D gene is possibly TRBD1 (6 bases). V was pared by 4 bases and J by 7 bases, with 17 bases between. The CDR3 covers 14 residues. Per germline, CDR1 MDHEN and CDR2 SYDVKM.